Shown below are 4 T cell receptor beta chains from a single sample sequenced in a study of blood T cell repertoires in COVID-19. Data came from immunoSEQ multiplex PCR; TCRdb stores just in-frame clones and leaves some out. The profile shows 140,000 to 150,000 clones, roughly nine tenths of them singletons. Material for sequencing was peripheral blood. The receptors were gathered from a woman aged 60 to 75 with active COVID-19.

This chain connects TRBV2 to TRBJ2-3; possible D gene TRBD1, 6 bases. Deletions cut 6 bases from V and 3 bases from J, with 19 bases between. Germline-derived CDR1 and CDR2 are SNHLY and FYNNEI. The CDR3 runs to 16 residues. The CDR3 loop is CASSRPGHDMTDTQYF. CDR3 in DNA: TGTGCCAGCAGCCGCCCGGGACACGACATGACAGATACGCAGTATTTT. Combining the CDR3 with reference TRBV2 and TRBJ2-3 gives the whole variable domain EPEVTQTPSHQVTQMGQEVILRCVPISNHLYFYWYRQILGQKVEFLVSFYNNEISEKSEIFDDQFSVERPDGSNFTLKIRSTKLEDSAMYFCASSRPGHDMTDTQYFGPGTRLTVL.

The genes are TRBV2 and TRBJ1-3; D unclear. The germline V gene encodes CDR1 SNHLY and CDR2 FYNNEI. Trimming pared 1 base from V and 0 bases from J, leaving 4 bases between. The CDR3 spans 14 residues. The CDR3 DNA sequence: TGTGCCAGCAGTGAAGAATACTCTGGAAACACCATATATTTT. It is translated as CASSEEYSGNTIYF.

Here the CDR3 DNA reads TGCGCCAGCAGCTTGGCCAGCGGGAGAGGTAATGAGCAGTTCTTC. This gives the protein CASSLASGRGNEQFF. The chain combines TRBV5-1 with TRBJ2-1, with TRBD2 matching over 8 bases. The V gene's germline CDR1 is SGHRS and CDR2 YFSETQ. Germline trimming cut 0 bases from V and 7 bases from J; bases unmatched to any gene: 6. The CDR3 sequence is 15 residues long.

This chain uses TRBV7-8 with TRBJ2-7; possibly TRBD2 for D (7 bases). Germline CDR1 is SGHVS and CDR2 is FQNEAQ. The CDR3 is 16 amino acids. The V gene lost 1 base and the J gene lost 2 bases, with 15 bases spanning the gap. CDR3 sequence reads: CASSLGGGVGAYEQYF. The CDR3 bases are TGTGCCAGCAGCTTAGGGGGGGGCGTAGGGGCCTACGAGCAGTACTTC.